What follows are 21 T cell receptor beta chains derived from one specimen sequenced in a study of siplizumab effects on memory and regulatory T cells (dated by TCRdb to 2018 to 2020). Library generation was performed with the immunoSEQ multiplex PCR assay. TCRdb holds this immuneACCESS table with in-frame rearrangements only. Some clones are missing; in checked studies, unresolved V genes explain under half, and the rest has no known cause. Across this sample there are some 63,000 clones, with about 96% seen only once. The top ten hold about 0.095% of the sample. The specimen was naive CD8+ T cells sorted from blood. Explained via the paper, the cell subset or site label denotes: unstimulated naive T cells. These receptors were collected from a human donor in good health.

The V gene is TRBV18, the J gene TRBJ2-7, with TRBD1 identical over 12 bases. The CDR3 is 15 residues long. Trimming removed 4 bases from V and 5 bases from J; junction bases left unmatched: 6. Germline-derived CDR1 and CDR2 are KGHSH and LQKENI. The CDR3 sequence is CASSHTGTGGNEQYF. The DNA for the CDR3 is TGTGCCAGCTCACATACCGGGACAGGGGGCAACGAGCAGTACTTC. Complete variable domain (other parts from reference TRBV18 and TRBJ2-7): NAGVMQNPRHLVRRRGQEARLRCSPMKGHSHVYWYRQLPEEGLKFMVYLQKENIIDESGMPKERFSAEFPKEGPSILRIQQVVRGDSAAYFCASSHTGTGGNEQYFGPGTRLTVT.

The V call is TRBV7-2, the J call TRBJ2-1, with D perhaps being TRBD1 or TRBD2 (7 bases each). V was clipped by 5 bases and J by 9 bases, with 20 bases between them. The CDR3 contains 15 residues. Germline loops: CDR1 SGHTA, CDR2 FQGNSA. The CDR3 sequence is CASSPSGRGHGEQFF. In DNA, the CDR3 is TGTGCCAGCAGCCCGTCGGGGAGGGGGCATGGTGAGCAGTTCTTC.

J is TRBJ2-7 and V is TRBV4-1; D gene uncertain. The V and J ends lost 0 bases and 3 bases respectively, with 9 bases between them. The germline V gene has CDR1 MGHRA and CDR2 YSYEKL. This CDR3 has 14 residues. This CDR3 is CASSQDRANYEQYF. The DNA for the CDR3 is TGCGCCAGCAGCCAAGATCGTGCCAACTACGAGCAGTACTTC.

This chain joins TRBV28 and TRBJ2-3; the match to TRBD2 covers 9 bases. Germline V gene lookup returns CDR1 MDHEN and CDR2 SYDVKM. Germline trimming cut 2 bases from V and 2 bases from J; bases unmatched to any gene: 8. The CDR3 sequence is 17 residues long. CDR3 nucleotides: TGTGCCAGCAGTTTAGCCGGGCTAGCGGGGATCACAGATACGCAGTATTTT. Protein sequence: CASSLAGLAGITDTQYF.

V and J are TRBV4-1 and TRBJ2-7; 12 nucleotides agree with TRBD2. V lost 1 base, J lost 2 bases, and 0 bases stayed unmatched. CDR1 MGHRA and CDR2 YSYEKL come from the germline V gene. CDR3 size: 15 residues. CDR3: CASSQGLAGAYEQYF. Written as DNA, the CDR3 is TGCGCCAGCAGCCAAGGACTAGCGGGGGCCTACGAGCAGTACTTC.

This sequence joins TRBV5-1 and TRBJ1-2; D might be TRBD1 (5 bases). The ends were cut back, 6 bases at V and 1 base at J, with 7 bases in the middle. The CDR3 is 12 amino acids. Germline V gene lookup returns CDR1 SGHRS and CDR2 YFSETQ. The CDR3 DNA sequence: TGCGCCAGCACCCAGGGTAACTATGGCTACACCTTC. The encoded protein is CASTQGNYGYTF.

About this clone: One junction end disagrees with the germline gene, perhaps due to a read error. The rearrangement uses TRBV19 and TRBJ2-3; D is ambiguous. CDR3 length equals 13 residues. The germline CDR1 and CDR2 sequences are LNHDA and SQIVND (reference sequence). CDR3 region: CASTPGTADTQYF. The DNA for the CDR3 is TGTGCAAGTACCCCGGGTACGGCAGATACGCAGTATTTT.

The rearrangement links TRBV23-1 to TRBJ2-3; no reliable D call. TRBV23-1 is an ORF for which the function is uncertain. The CDR3 consists of 13 residues. The V gene lost 8 bases and the J gene lost 7 bases, with 16 bases spanning the gap. The CDR3 loop reads CASGPGRLYTQYF. CDR3 DNA: TGCGCCAGCGGGCCGGGCCGCCTTTATACGCAGTATTTT.

The CDR3 bases are TGTGCCAGCAGCGTAGTGGGGGCAGACAATGAGCAGTTCTTC. It encodes CASSVVGADNEQFF. This chain uses TRBV9 with TRBJ2-1, with D maybe TRBD1 (6 bases). Trimming stripped 0 bases from V and 5 bases from J, with 9 bases between. The V gene's germline CDR1 is SGDLS and CDR2 YYNGEE. The CDR3 runs to 14 residues. The variable domain in full, with the rest retrieved from reference TRBV9 and TRBJ2-1, is DSGVTQTPKHLITATGQRVTLRCSPRSGDLSVYWYQQSLDQGLQFLIQYYNGEERAKGNILERFSAQQFPDLHSELNLSSLELGDSALYFCASSVVGADNEQFFGPGTRLTVL.

In regard to this clone: At the DNA level, this CDR3 is encoded by other sequences in the same sample as well. The chain carries TRBV27 and TRBJ1-2; possibly TRBD1 for D (6 bases). The V end lost 3 bases, the J end lost 3 bases, and 11 bases lay between the germline ends. In germline, CDR1 is MNHEY, CDR2 SMNVEV (reference sequence). The CDR3 spans 14 residues. CDR3 loop: CASSFGGADYGYTF. In nucleotides, the CDR3 is TGTGCCAGCAGTTTTGGGGGGGCAGACTATGGCTACACCTTC.

The V call is TRBV6-5, the J call TRBJ1-3; possible D gene TRBD1, 6 bases. This CDR3 has 15 residues. CDR1 is MNHEY and CDR2 is SVGAGI in the germline V gene. Between the trimmed V and J ends, which lost 6 bases and 2 bases, there was a span of 14 bases. DNA of the CDR3: TGTGCCAGCAGGGGGTTCGACAGGCCTGGAAACACCATATATTTT. This codes for CASRGFDRPGNTIYF.

J is TRBJ2-1 and V is TRBV7-2; 8 bases are a match to TRBD2. The CDR3 is 15 residues long. The V gene's germline CDR1 is SGHTA and CDR2 FQGNSA. The J segment lost 6 bases and the V segment lost 0 bases, leaving 4 bases of the junction unmatched. CDR3 bases: TGTGCCAGCAGCTTAGCAACGGGGGGGCCCAATGAGCAGTTCTTC. Translation: CASSLATGGPNEQFF.

This chain joins TRBV6-5 and TRBJ2-3; 7 positions match TRBD2. J gave up 0 bases and V 10 bases, and 1 base lay outside the gene matches. This CDR3 contains 12 residues. The germline gives CDR1 MNHEY, CDR2 SVGAGI. The CDR3 reads CATGGSTDTQYF. DNA for the CDR3: TGTGCCACGGGGGGTAGCACAGATACGCAGTATTTT.

The chain recombines TRBV7-8 with TRBJ1-6; D is unclear. Deletions cut 4 bases from V and 7 bases from J, with 11 bases between. Looked up from germline, CDR1 is SGHVS and CDR2 is FQNEAQ. CDR3 length: 14 amino acids. CDR3 loop: CASSSMFSNSPLHF. The CDR3 DNA is TGTGCCAGCAGCTCCATGTTCAGCAATTCACCCCTCCACTTT.

This rearrangement joins TRBV9 to TRBJ2-3, with D uncertain. CDR3 size: 14 residues. Germline CDR1 SGDLS, CDR2 YYNGEE. Trimming cost V 0 bases and J 2 bases, with 7 bases left between them. The CDR3 reads CASSVEVHTDTQYF. The CDR3 bases are TGTGCCAGCAGCGTAGAGGTTCACACAGATACGCAGTATTTT.

The gene calls are TRBV11-2 and TRBJ2-3; maybe TRBD2 (5 bases). The germline gives CDR1 SGHAT, CDR2 FQNNGV. The CDR3 sequence is 14 residues long. The V and J ends lost 7 bases and 0 bases respectively, with 11 bases between them. CDR3 nucleotides: TGTGCCAGCACTAGCCTGGTTAGCACAGATACGCAGTATTTT. Its translation is CASTSLVSTDTQYF.

The chain has TRBV5-4 and TRBJ2-3, with D perhaps assigned TRBD1 or TRBD2 (6 bases each). Germline V gene sequence: CDR1 SGHNT, CDR2 YYREEE (reference sequence). Trimming pared 1 base from V and 5 bases from J, leaving 23 bases between. CDR3 length equals 18 residues. CDR3 sequence: CASSLWGAGPSREDTQYF. DNA of the CDR3: TGTGCCAGCAGCTTGTGGGGGGCGGGGCCCTCGAGGGAAGATACGCAGTATTTT.

Only one count was recorded for this clone. The V and J genes are TRBV30 and TRBJ1-2, with D tentatively TRBD1 (6 bases). Germline CDR1 reads GTSNPN; CDR2 reads SVGIG (reference sequence). V was trimmed by 4 bases and J by 4 bases, leaving 16 bases between them. The CDR3 length is 14 residues. The CDR3 is CAWTYLQGAYGYTF. The CDR3 nucleotides read TGTGCCTGGACCTACCTACAGGGAGCCTATGGCTACACCTTC.

V is TRBV9 and J is TRBJ2-3; TRBD2 matches 12 bases. V shed 4 bases and J 4 bases; nucleotides not matched to a gene: 4. CDR1 and CDR2 from the germline V gene are SGDLS and YYNGEE. The CDR3 contains 15 residues. The CDR3 loop reads CASSPSGGVPDTQYF. Here the CDR3 DNA reads TGTGCCAGCAGCCCTAGCGGGGGGGTACCAGATACGCAGTATTTT.

The chain joins TRBV6-5 to TRBJ1-4; D gene uncertain. The germline V gene has CDR1 MNHEY and CDR2 SVGAGI. Trimming took 2 bases from V and 6 from J, leaving 13 bases between them. The CDR3 consists of 15 residues. CDR3 protein: CASSYSGSTDEKLFF. CDR3 nucleotides: TGTGCCAGCAGTTACAGCGGGTCCACCGATGAAAAACTGTTTTTT.

The gene calls are TRBV7-9 and TRBJ1-1; D remains unclear. CDR3 size: 12 residues. Between the trimmed V and J ends, which lost 4 bases and 4 bases, there was a span of 7 bases. From germline, CDR1 is SEHNR and CDR2 FQNEAQ (reference sequence). The CDR3 loop reads CASSSQSTEAFF. For the CDR3, the DNA is TGTGCCAGCAGCTCCCAGAGCACTGAAGCTTTCTTT.